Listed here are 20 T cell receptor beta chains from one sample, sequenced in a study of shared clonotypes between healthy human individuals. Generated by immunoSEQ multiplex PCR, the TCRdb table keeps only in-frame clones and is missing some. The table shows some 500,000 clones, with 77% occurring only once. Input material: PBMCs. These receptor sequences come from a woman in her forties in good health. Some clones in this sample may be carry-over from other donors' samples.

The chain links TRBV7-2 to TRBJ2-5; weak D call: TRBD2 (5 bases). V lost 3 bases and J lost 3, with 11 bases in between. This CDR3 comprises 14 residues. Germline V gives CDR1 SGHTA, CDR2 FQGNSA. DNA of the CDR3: TGTGCCAGCAGCTTTAGCTTGCGGGAAGAGACCCAGTACTTC. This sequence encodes CASSFSLREETQYF. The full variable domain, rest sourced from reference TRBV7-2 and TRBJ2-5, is GAGVSQSPSNKVTEKGKDVELRCDPISGHTALYWYRQSLGQGLEFLIYFQGNSAPDKSGLPSDRFSAERTGGSVSTLTIQRTQQEDSAVYLCASSFSLREETQYFGPGTRLLVL.

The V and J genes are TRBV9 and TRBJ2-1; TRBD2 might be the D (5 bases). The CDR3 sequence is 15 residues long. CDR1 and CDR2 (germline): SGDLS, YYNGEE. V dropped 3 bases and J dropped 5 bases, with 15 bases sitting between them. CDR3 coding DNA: TGTGCCAGCAGCGGCCAGGACTCCTTGAACAATGAGCAGTTCTTC. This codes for CASSGQDSLNNEQFF.

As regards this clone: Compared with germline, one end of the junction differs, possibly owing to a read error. CDR3 region: CASTLGIAGEEAQYF. In nucleotides, the CDR3 is TGTGCCAGCACCCTAGGTATAGCGGGAGAAGAGGCCCAGTACTTC. The V gene is TRBV7-9, the J gene TRBJ2-5; TRBD2 aligns across 9 bases. This CDR3 contains 15 residues. Germline V gene sequence: CDR1 SEHNR, CDR2 FQNEAQ (reference sequence).

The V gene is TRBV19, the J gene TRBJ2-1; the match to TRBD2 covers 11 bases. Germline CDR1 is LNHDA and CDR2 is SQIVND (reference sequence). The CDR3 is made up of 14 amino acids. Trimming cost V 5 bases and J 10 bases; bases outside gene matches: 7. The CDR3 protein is CASSFLAGGGEQFF. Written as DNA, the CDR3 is TGTGCCAGTAGTTTCCTAGCGGGGGGCGGAGAGCAGTTCTTC.

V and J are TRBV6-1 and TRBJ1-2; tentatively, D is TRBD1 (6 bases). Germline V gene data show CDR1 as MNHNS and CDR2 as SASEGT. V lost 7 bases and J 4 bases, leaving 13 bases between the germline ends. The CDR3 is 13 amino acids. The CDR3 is CASNTGGAYGYTF. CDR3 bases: TGTGCCAGCAATACCGGGGGCGCCTATGGCTACACCTTC.

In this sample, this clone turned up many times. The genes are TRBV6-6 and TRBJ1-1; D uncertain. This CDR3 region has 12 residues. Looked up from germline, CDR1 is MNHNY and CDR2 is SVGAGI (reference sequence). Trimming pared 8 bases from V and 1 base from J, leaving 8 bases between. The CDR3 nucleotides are TGTGCCAGCTCTTTGTGGAACACTGAAGCTTTCTTT. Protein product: CASSLWNTEAFF.

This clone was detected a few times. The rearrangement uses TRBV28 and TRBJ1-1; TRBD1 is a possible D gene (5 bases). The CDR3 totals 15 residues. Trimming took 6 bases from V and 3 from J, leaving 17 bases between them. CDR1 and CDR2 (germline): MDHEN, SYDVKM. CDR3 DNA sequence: TGTGCCAGCAGAGAAGGGCCGGCGGGGCACACTGAAGCTTTCTTT. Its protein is CASREGPAGHTEAFF.

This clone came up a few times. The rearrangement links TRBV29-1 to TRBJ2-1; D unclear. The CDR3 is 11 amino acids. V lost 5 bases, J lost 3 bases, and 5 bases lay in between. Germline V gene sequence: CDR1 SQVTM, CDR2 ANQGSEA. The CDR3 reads CSVTDYNEQFF. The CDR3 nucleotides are TGCAGCGTTACAGACTACAATGAGCAGTTCTTC.

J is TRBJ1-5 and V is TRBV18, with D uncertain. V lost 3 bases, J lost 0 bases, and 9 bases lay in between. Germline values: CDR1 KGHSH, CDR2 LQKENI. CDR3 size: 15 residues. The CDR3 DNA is TGTGCCAGCTCACCCTATGCCAATAGCAATCAGCCCCAGCATTTT. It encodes CASSPYANSNQPQHF.

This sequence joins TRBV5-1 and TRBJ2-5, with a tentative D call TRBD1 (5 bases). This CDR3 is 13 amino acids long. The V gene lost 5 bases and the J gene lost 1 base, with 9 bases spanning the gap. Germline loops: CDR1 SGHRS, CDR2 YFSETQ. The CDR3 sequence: CASRQDSQETQYF. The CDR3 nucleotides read TGCGCCAGCAGACAAGACAGCCAAGAGACCCAGTACTTC.

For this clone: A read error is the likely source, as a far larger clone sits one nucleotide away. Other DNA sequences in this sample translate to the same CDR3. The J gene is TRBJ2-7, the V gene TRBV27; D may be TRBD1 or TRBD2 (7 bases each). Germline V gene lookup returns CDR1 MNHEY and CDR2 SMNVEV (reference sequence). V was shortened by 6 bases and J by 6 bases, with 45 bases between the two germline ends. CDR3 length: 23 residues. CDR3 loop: CASSARQRDTEPLLRDSLAEQYF. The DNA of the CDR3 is TGTGCCAGCAGCGCCAGACAGCGGGATACCGAACCCTTACTACGGGACAGCTTAGCCGAGCAGTACTTC.

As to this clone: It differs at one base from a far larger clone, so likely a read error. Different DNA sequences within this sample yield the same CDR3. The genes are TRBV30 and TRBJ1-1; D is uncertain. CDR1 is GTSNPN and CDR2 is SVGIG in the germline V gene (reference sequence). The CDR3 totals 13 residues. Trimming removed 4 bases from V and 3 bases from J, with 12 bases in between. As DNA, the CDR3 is TGTGCCTGGACTACAAGCGCAGACACTGAAGCTTTCTTT. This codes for CAWTTSADTEAFF. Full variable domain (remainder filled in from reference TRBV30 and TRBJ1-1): SQTIHQWPATLVQPVGSPLSLECTVEGTSNPNLYWYRQAAGRGLQLLFYSVGIGQISSEVPQNLSASRPQDRQFILSSKKLLLSDSGFYLCAWTTSADTEAFFGQGTRLTVV.

This CDR3 is CASSVAGGGYTF. In nucleotides, the CDR3 is TGTGCCAGCAGCGTGGCAGGGGGAGGCTACACCTTC. V usage is TRBV9 and J usage is TRBJ1-2; 7 positions agree with TRBD1. Germline CDR1 reads SGDLS; CDR2 reads YYNGEE. J was trimmed by 8 bases and V by 2 bases; bases with no gene match: 3. The CDR3 sequence is 12 residues long.

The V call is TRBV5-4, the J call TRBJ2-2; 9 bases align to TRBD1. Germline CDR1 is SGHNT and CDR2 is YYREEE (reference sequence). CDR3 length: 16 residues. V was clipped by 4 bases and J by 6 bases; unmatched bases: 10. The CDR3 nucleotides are TGTGCCAGCAGCGTGGCCGGGACAGGGCAGTCCGGGGAGCTGTTTTTT. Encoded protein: CASSVAGTGQSGELFF.

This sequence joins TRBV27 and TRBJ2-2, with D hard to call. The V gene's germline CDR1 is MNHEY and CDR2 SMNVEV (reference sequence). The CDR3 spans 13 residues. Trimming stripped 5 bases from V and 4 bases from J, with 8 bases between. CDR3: CASSRPGTGELFF. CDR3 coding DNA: TGTGCCAGCAGTCGCCCGGGCACCGGGGAGCTGTTTTTT.

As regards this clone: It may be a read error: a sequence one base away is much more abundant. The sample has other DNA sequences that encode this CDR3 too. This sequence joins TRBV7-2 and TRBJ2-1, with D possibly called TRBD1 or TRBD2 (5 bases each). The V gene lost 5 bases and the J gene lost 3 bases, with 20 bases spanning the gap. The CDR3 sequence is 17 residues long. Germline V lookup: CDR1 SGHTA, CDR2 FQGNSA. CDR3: CASSPLGSGQLYNEQFF. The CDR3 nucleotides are TGTGCCAGCAGCCCCCTAGGGTCGGGGCAGCTCTACAATGAGCAGTTCTTC.

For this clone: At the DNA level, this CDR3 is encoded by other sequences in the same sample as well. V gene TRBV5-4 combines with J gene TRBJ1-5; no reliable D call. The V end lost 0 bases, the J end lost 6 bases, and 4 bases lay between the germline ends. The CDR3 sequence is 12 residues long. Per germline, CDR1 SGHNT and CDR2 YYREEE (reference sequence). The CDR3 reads CASSLDSQPQHF. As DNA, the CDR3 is TGTGCCAGCAGCTTGGATTCTCAGCCCCAGCATTTT.

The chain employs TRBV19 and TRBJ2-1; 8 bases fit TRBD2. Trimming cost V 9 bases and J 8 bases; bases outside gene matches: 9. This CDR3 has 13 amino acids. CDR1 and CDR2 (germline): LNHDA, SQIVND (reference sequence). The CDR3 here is CASKPGLVDEQFF. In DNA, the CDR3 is TGTGCCAGCAAGCCGGGACTAGTGGATGAGCAGTTCTTC.

DNA for the CDR3: TGCAGCGTTGTACCGGGAAGGGTGGAAGAGACCCAGTACTTC. This gives the protein CSVVPGRVEETQYF. J is TRBJ2-5 and V is TRBV29-1, with D possibly matching TRBD2 (5 bases). This CDR3 region has 14 residues. Trimming cost V 4 bases and J 3 bases, with 15 bases left between them. Germline lookup yields CDR1 SQVTM and CDR2 ANQGSEA.

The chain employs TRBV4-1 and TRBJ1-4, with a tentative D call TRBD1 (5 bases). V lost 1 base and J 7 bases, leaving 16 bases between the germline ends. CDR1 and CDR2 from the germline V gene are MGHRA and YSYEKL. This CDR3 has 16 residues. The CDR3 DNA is TGCGCCAGCAGCCAAGGAGTCGGGACGGGCGGTGAAAAACTGTTTTTT. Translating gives CASSQGVGTGGEKLFF.